This TCR beta chain emerged from a study of molecular identifiers for immune sequencing clone quantification. MiXCR, run by TCRdb on the PCR reads, gives a single entry per CDR3 protein. The profile shows some 680,000 distinct CDR3 sequences, over 25% of them singletons. Between the trimmed V and J ends, which lost 8 bases and 7 bases, there was a span of 24 bases. Germline values: CDR1 GTSNPN, CDR2 SVGIG (reference sequence). The CDR3 runs to 15 residues. V and J are TRBV30 and TRBJ2-1, with D perhaps matching TRBD1 (6 bases). This clonotype was obtained from a human donor in good health. Some libraries in this study had Jurkat cell RNA spiked in. The sequencing input was naive CD8+ T cells from blood, with Jurkat cell RNA spiked in. Subset: FACS-sorted CD8+CD4-CCR7+CD45RA+ naive T cells. The CDR3 loop reads CARHHAGEFGNEQFF. As DNA, the CDR3 is TGTGCCCGACACCACGCAGGGGAGTTTGGAAATGAGCAGTTCTTC.